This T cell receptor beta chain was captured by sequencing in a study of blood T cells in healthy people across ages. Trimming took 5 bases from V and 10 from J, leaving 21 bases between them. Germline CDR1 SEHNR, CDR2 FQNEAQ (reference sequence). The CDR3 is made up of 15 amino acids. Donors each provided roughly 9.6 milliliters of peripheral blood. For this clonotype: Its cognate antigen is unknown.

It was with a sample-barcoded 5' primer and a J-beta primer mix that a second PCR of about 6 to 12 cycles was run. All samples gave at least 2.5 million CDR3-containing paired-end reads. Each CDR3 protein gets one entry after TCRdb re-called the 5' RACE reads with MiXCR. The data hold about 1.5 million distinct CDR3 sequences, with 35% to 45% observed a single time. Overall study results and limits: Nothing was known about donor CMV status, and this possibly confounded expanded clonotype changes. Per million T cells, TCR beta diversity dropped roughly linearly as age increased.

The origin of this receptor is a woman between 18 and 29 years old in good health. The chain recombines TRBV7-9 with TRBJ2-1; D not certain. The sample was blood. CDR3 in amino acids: CASSPRHRPFKEQFF. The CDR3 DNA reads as TGTGCCAGCAGCCCAAGACACAGACCCTTCAAGGAGCAGTTCTTC.